The 21 T cell receptor beta chains given below trace back to one sample, sequenced in a study of blood T cell repertoires in COVID-19. TCRdb keeps only in-frame clones here, not all; method: immunoSEQ multiplex PCR. The profile shows 81,000 or so clones, about 89% of them singletons. The specimen sequenced was peripheral blood. The source is a man between 65 and 80 years old with active or convalescent COVID-19.

The chain employs TRBV7-2 and TRBJ2-4, with 9 positions matching TRBD1. This CDR3 contains 18 residues. V shed 1 base and J 1 base; nucleotides not matched to a gene: 8. Germline V gene sequence: CDR1 SGHTA, CDR2 FQGNSA. CDR3 coding DNA: TGTGCCAGCAGCTTAGACTCCGGGACAGGGCGTGCCAAAAACATTCAGTACTTC. Amino acid sequence: CASSLDSGTGRAKNIQYF.

The table lists this clone with a count of one. V is TRBV23-1 and J is TRBJ1-2, with 8 bases identical to TRBD1. TRBV23-1 is assigned to the ORF class and has an uncertain function. The CDR3 contains 15 residues. The trim removed 0 bases at V and 8 bases at J, leaving 8 bases unmatched. As DNA, the CDR3 is TGCGCCAGCAGTCAATCCTCCGGACAGGGTAAGGGCTACACCTTC. Amino acid sequence: CASSQSSGQGKGYTF.

The chain uses TRBV19 and TRBJ1-2, with D perhaps TRBD1 (5 bases). Trimming took 1 base from V and 2 from J, leaving 8 bases between them. Germline loops: CDR1 LNHDA, CDR2 SQIVND (reference sequence). There are 14 residues in the CDR3. In nucleotides, the CDR3 is TGTGCCAGTAGTATAGCGACAGACAACTATGGCTACACCTTC. Encoded protein: CASSIATDNYGYTF.

The chain carries TRBV5-1 and TRBJ1-2; the D gene is possibly TRBD1 (5 bases). Trimming stripped 4 bases from V and 1 base from J, with 11 bases between. The CDR3 has 14 residues. CDR1 SGHRS and CDR2 YFSETQ come from the germline V gene. CDR3 region: CASSQQEYNYGYTF. The CDR3 DNA is TGCGCCAGCAGCCAACAGGAATATAACTATGGCTACACCTTC.

The chain couples TRBV29-1 to TRBJ2-7; a possible D gene is TRBD2 (6 bases). There are 12 residues in the CDR3. Germline V CDR1 and CDR2: SQVTM, ANQGSEA. With 4 bases removed from V and 6 bases from J, the gap between germline ends came to 13 bases. CDR3 in amino acids: CSVGPWGGEQYF. DNA of the CDR3: TGCAGCGTTGGCCCCTGGGGAGGCGAGCAGTACTTC.

The genes are TRBV7-9 and TRBJ2-1, with D possibly matching TRBD1 (5 bases). Germline V gene sequence: CDR1 SEHNR, CDR2 FQNEAQ (reference sequence). CDR3 size: 19 residues. The V and J ends lost 2 bases and 0 bases respectively, with 20 bases between them. The CDR3 nucleotides are TGTGCCAGCAGCTTAAGGGGTGGCGCGTCCCCAAGCTCCTACAATGAGCAGTTCTTC. Its translation is CASSLRGGASPSSYNEQFF.

The chain carries TRBV7-2 and TRBJ2-7; D possibly corresponds to TRBD2 (5 bases). CDR3 length equals 15 residues. The germline V gene has CDR1 SGHTA and CDR2 FQGNSA. The V gene lost 1 base and the J gene lost 4 bases, with 14 bases spanning the gap. CDR3 sequence (DNA): TGTGCCAGCAGCTTAGGGGGTATGGACTCTTACGAGCAGTACTTC. This encodes CASSLGGMDSYEQYF.

The chain uses TRBV19 and TRBJ2-3; D is unclear. The CDR3 runs 14 residues. Germline values: CDR1 LNHDA, CDR2 SQIVND (reference sequence). Trimming took 1 base from V and 3 from J, leaving 8 bases between them. DNA for the CDR3: TGTGCCAGTAGTATAGGAGGTAGAACAGATACGCAGTATTTT. Translating it yields CASSIGGRTDTQYF.

The chain is built from TRBV30 and TRBJ1-1; a possible D gene is TRBD1 (5 bases). The CDR3 is 13 residues long. In germline, CDR1 is GTSNPN, CDR2 SVGIG (reference sequence). With 4 bases removed from V and 7 bases from J, the gap between germline ends came to 16 bases. The CDR3 sequence: CAWTLFGGGEAFF. The DNA for the CDR3 is TGTGCCTGGACCCTATTTGGGGGGGGTGAAGCTTTCTTT. Full variable domain (rest looked up from reference TRBV30 and TRBJ1-1): SQTIHQWPATLVQPVGSPLSLECTVEGTSNPNLYWYRQAAGRGLQLLFYSVGIGQISSEVPQNLSASRPQDRQFILSSKKLLLSDSGFYLCAWTLFGGGEAFFGQGTRLTVV.

This rearrangement joins TRBV11-2 to TRBJ2-5; TRBD2 is a possible D gene (6 bases). V was pared by 4 bases and J by 9 bases, with 18 bases between. The germline V gene has CDR1 SGHAT and CDR2 FQNNGV. The CDR3 is 14 amino acids. The CDR3 loop reads CASSSRAEREAQYF. CDR3 DNA sequence: TGTGCCAGCAGCTCCCGCGCGGAAAGGGAGGCCCAGTACTTC. The variable domain in full, completed from reference TRBV11-2 and TRBJ2-5, reads EAGVAQSPRYKIIEKRQSVAFWCNPISGHATLYWYQQILGQGPKLLIQFQNNGVVDDSQLPKDRFSAERLKGVDSTLKIQPAKLEDSAVYLCASSSRAEREAQYFGPGTRLLVL.

The V gene is TRBV5-1, the J gene TRBJ2-3; 7 nucleotides align to TRBD2. CDR1 is SGHRS, CDR2 YFSETQ, per germline. This CDR3 comprises 18 residues. The ends lost 3 bases at V and 4 bases at J; junction bases unmatched: 17. CDR3 region: CASSYNTQGGFRADTQYF. CDR3 nucleotides: TGCGCCAGCAGCTATAACACCCAGGGAGGGTTCCGGGCAGATACGCAGTATTTT.

This chain connects TRBV19 to TRBJ1-1, with TRBD1 matching over 7 bases. After removal of 7 bases from V and 8 bases from J, the junction contained 10 bases not matched to a gene. The CDR3 runs 13 residues. Looked up from germline, CDR1 is LNHDA and CDR2 is SQIVND (reference sequence). The CDR3 sequence: CASTWTGGSEAFF. The CDR3 coding sequence is TGTGCCAGTACCTGGACAGGTGGGTCAGAAGCTTTCTTT.

The J gene is TRBJ1-2, the V gene TRBV9; TRBD1 aligns across 7 bases. The trim removed 3 bases at V and 3 bases at J, leaving 2 bases unmatched. The CDR3 contains 13 residues. Looked up from germline, CDR1 is SGDLS and CDR2 is YYNGEE. In DNA, the CDR3 is TGTGCCAGCAGCGACACAGGGGACTATGGCTACACCTTC. Translated, it gives CASSDTGDYGYTF.

This sequence joins TRBV25-1 and TRBJ2-5; 8 positions match TRBD1. Germline CDR1 reads MGHDK; CDR2 reads SYGVNS. This CDR3 comprises 15 residues. V gave up 5 bases and J gave up 4 bases; unmatched junction bases: 9. The CDR3 protein is CASSSPGGPGETQYF. DNA for the CDR3: TGTGCCAGCAGTTCCCCAGGGGGCCCGGGAGAGACCCAGTACTTC.

The rearrangement uses TRBV2 and TRBJ2-3, with D possibly TRBD1 on 6 matching bases. Trimming removed 1 base from V and 3 bases from J, with 11 bases in between. Germline lookup yields CDR1 SNHLY and CDR2 FYNNEI. The CDR3 spans 15 residues. The CDR3 bases are TGTGCCAGCAGTGAAGATCAGGGGTGGACAGATACGCAGTATTTT. Amino acids: CASSEDQGWTDTQYF.

V gene TRBV28 combines with J gene TRBJ1-1, with 9 bases matching TRBD1. The V segment lost 5 bases and the J segment 4 bases; nucleotides outside the gene matches: 8. The CDR3 runs to 15 residues. CDR1 and CDR2 from the germline V gene are MDHEN and SYDVKM. The CDR3 spells CASSAGQGSGTEAFF. CDR3 DNA sequence: TGTGCCAGCAGTGCCGGACAGGGGTCGGGCACTGAAGCTTTCTTT.

The J gene is TRBJ2-1, the V gene TRBV7-8; 12 bases agree with TRBD1. The CDR3 has 19 residues. CDR1 is SGHVS, CDR2 FQNEAQ, per germline. V shed 5 bases and J 2 bases; nucleotides not matched to a gene: 13. DNA for the CDR3: TGTGCCAGCAGCCTGAGGGGACAGGGGGCGATTGTCACCTACAATGAGCAGTTCTTC. As protein: CASSLRGQGAIVTYNEQFF.

This clone was observed a few times. V usage is TRBV5-8 and J usage is TRBJ1-1, with a weak D call TRBD1 (5 bases). CDR3 size: 15 residues. Germline CDR1 SGHTS, CDR2 YDEGEE. V lost 4 bases to trimming and J lost 4 bases, with 17 bases between them. The CDR3 region is CASSLGVAGGTEAFF. The CDR3 DNA sequence: TGTGCCAGCAGCCTCGGGGTGGCGGGGGGCACTGAAGCTTTCTTT.

This clone was recorded only once. The chain combines TRBV11-2 with TRBJ2-1, with TRBD2 matching over 12 bases. CDR3 length: 17 residues. Germline V lookup: CDR1 SGHAT, CDR2 FQNNGV. Unmatched junction bases numbered 10, after V lost 4 bases and J lost 6 bases. The CDR3 reads CASSSRLAGEMGNEQFF. CDR3 nucleotides: TGTGCCAGCAGCTCCCGACTAGCGGGGGAGATGGGCAATGAGCAGTTCTTC.

The rearrangement joins TRBV7-2 to TRBJ1-6; D is ambiguous. Trimming cost V 1 base and J 0 bases, with 7 bases left between them. The length of the CDR3 is 16 residues. Germline CDR1 reads SGHTA; CDR2 reads FQGNSA. The CDR3 DNA reads TGTGCCAGCAGCTTAGGTGGCGGCTCCTATAATTCACCCCTCCACTTT. Its translation is CASSLGGGSYNSPLHF. Filled out from reference TRBV7-2 and TRBJ1-6, the complete variable domain reads GAGVSQSPSNKVTEKGKDVELRCDPISGHTALYWYRQSLGQGLEFLIYFQGNSAPDKSGLPSDRFSAERTGGSVSTLTIQRTQQEDSAVYLCASSLGGGSYNSPLHFGNGTRLTVT.

The V gene is TRBV27, the J gene TRBJ1-5, with 7 nucleotides matching TRBD1. Germline V lookup: CDR1 MNHEY, CDR2 SMNVEV (reference sequence). Trimming removed 1 base from V and 3 bases from J; junction bases left unmatched: 6. The CDR3 has 16 amino acids. CDR3 nucleotide sequence: TGTGCCAGCAGTTTATGGGCAGGGGGGCACAATCAGCCCCAGCATTTT. It is translated as CASSLWAGGHNQPQHF.